This T cell receptor beta chain was documented in a study of OX40 agonist ivuxolimab in advanced cancers. Across the whole study: Six ivuxolimab dose levels, 0.01 to 10 mg/kg, were given intravenously every 2 weeks.

Only one count was recorded for this clone. TCRdb keeps only in-frame clones here, not all; method: immunoSEQ multiplex PCR. Of about 73,000 clones in the sample, more than 75% were seen once. The CDR3 consists of 15 residues. V lost 3 bases, J lost 7 bases, and 9 bases stayed unmatched. Germline V lookup: CDR1 LNHDA, CDR2 SQIVND (reference sequence). Sequencing used CD4+ or CD8+ T cells sorted from blood, obtained in a trial of the OX40 agonist ivuxolimab. The sequence was collected from an adult with an advanced solid tumor such as melanoma, head and neck, liver or kidney cancer. The J gene is TRBJ2-1, the V gene TRBV19, with 7 bases fitting TRBD2. The CDR3 loop reads CASSIRSGKENEQFF. DNA of the CDR3: TGTGCCAGTAGTATTCGGAGCGGGAAGGAGAATGAGCAGTTCTTC.